The T cell receptor (beta chain) described here comes from a study of T-cell reconstitution after alpha-beta-depleted transplantation in children. Germline CDR1 is SQVTM and CDR2 is ANQGSEA. The trim removed 6 bases at V and 2 bases at J, leaving 3 bases unmatched. CDR3 length equals 13 residues. Preparation of the TCRbeta library was carried out with unique molecular identifiers. TCRdb redid the calling of the PCR reads with MiXCR, one entry per CDR3 protein. Found here are over 550,000 distinct CDR3 sequences, roughly a tenth of them singletons; the top ten hold less than 5%. In this sample, this clonotype turned up many times.

V usage is TRBV29-1 and J usage is TRBJ1-1; the match to TRBD1 covers 10 bases. This sequence was found in a human donor who donated a stem cell graft to a child with acute myeloid leukemia. This specimen consisted of PBMCs from the stem cell graft donor, obtained from the stem cell graft. CDR3 residues: CSVGTGVNTEAFF. The CDR3 region has the DNA TGCAGCGTAGGGACAGGGGTTAACACTGAAGCTTTCTTT.